The TCR beta chain under discussion was sequenced for a study of control samples from healthy donors and cancer patients. Here immunoSEQ multiplex PCR was the method, and the copy in TCRdb shows in-frame clones only, minus some. The table shows 100,000 to 150,000 clones, with roughly nine tenths occurring only once. The clonotype originates from a man aged 50-59 years with head and neck cancer. The sequencing sample was made of PBMCs.

Here the CDR3 reads CASMDRVGNEQFF. In DNA, the CDR3 is TGTGCCAGCATGGACAGGGTGGGCAATGAGCAGTTCTTC. The rearrangement links TRBV12-3 or TRBV12-4 to TRBJ2-1, with 8 bases identical to TRBD1. V shed 7 bases, J shed 6 bases, and the junction held 5 bases outside the gene matches. The CDR3 runs to 13 residues.